These 15 T cell receptor beta chains were all obtained from the same sample, sequenced in a study of blood T cell repertoires in COVID-19. The assay was immunoSEQ multiplex PCR, and TCRdb's table has in-frame clones only and misses some. This table has 110,000 to 150,000 clones, 65% to 90% appearing once. Input material: peripheral blood. The receptor set was obtained from a man aged 55 to 70 with active or convalescent COVID-19.

This chain joins TRBV24-1 and TRBJ2-4, with 7 bases fitting TRBD1. The J segment lost 0 bases and the V segment lost 7 bases, leaving 8 bases of the junction unmatched. Germline assignment: CDR1 KGHDR and CDR2 SFDVKD. This CDR3 comprises 16 residues. CDR3 sequence reads: CATRLRDRVAKNIQYF. CDR3 nucleotide sequence: TGTGCCACCAGGCTCCGGGACAGAGTAGCCAAAAACATTCAGTACTTC.

The chain carries TRBV7-2 and TRBJ2-6; no clear D. CDR1 and CDR2 (germline): SGHTA, FQGNSA. This CDR3 has 16 amino acids. V lost 1 base, J lost 0 bases, and 7 bases lay in between. The CDR3 region has the DNA TGTGCCAGCAGCTTAGTTAGTACCTCTGGGGCCAACGTCCTGACTTTC. Its translation: CASSLVSTSGANVLTF. The variable domain in full, completed from reference TRBV7-2 and TRBJ2-6, reads GAGVSQSPSNKVTEKGKDVELRCDPISGHTALYWYRQSLGQGLEFLIYFQGNSAPDKSGLPSDRFSAERTGGSVSTLTIQRTQQEDSAVYLCASSLVSTSGANVLTFGAGSRLTVL.

The chain uses TRBV3-1 (or the pseudogene TRBV3-2) and TRBJ1-1; D remains unclear. The CDR3 sequence is 15 residues long. V was trimmed by 4 bases and J by 6 bases, leaving 18 bases between them. Germline CDR1 reads LGHDT; CDR2 reads YNNKEL (reference sequence). CDR3 DNA sequence: TGTGCCAGCAGCCGCGGCAGAGGGCTCGACGCTGAAGCTTTCTTT. It encodes CASSRGRGLDAEAFF.

V is TRBV5-1 and J is TRBJ1-2; a possible D gene is TRBD1 (5 bases). The CDR3 is 15 residues long. V lost 2 bases, J lost 0 bases, and 11 bases lay in between. Per the germline V gene, CDR1 is SGHRS and CDR2 is YFSETQ. CDR3: CASSLIQGTNYGYTF. The DNA of the CDR3 is TGCGCCAGCAGCTTAATTCAGGGAACTAACTATGGCTACACCTTC.

This clone came up once. This rearrangement joins TRBV15 to TRBJ2-1; TRBD2 is a possible D gene (6 bases). The CDR3 has 14 amino acids. Trimming took 1 base from V and 6 from J, leaving 10 bases between them. In germline, CDR1 is LNHNV, CDR2 YYDKDF (reference sequence). The chain's CDR3 is CATSRAGEGNEQFF. CDR3 nucleotide sequence: TGTGCCACCAGCAGAGCGGGAGAGGGCAATGAGCAGTTCTTC.

J is TRBJ1-2 and V is TRBV6-2 or TRBV6-3, with 8 bases identical to TRBD1. Germline CDR1 MNHEY, CDR2 SVGEGT. The CDR3 contains 15 residues. J gave up 8 bases and V 4 bases, and 12 bases lay outside the gene matches. This CDR3 is CASSSSPGGLRGYTF. The CDR3, as DNA: TGTGCCAGCAGTTCCTCGCCAGGGGGCCTCAGAGGCTACACCTTC.

V and J are TRBV27 and TRBJ1-2; 9 bases fit TRBD1. Per germline, CDR1 MNHEY and CDR2 SMNVEV (reference sequence). V lost 3 bases to trimming and J lost 1 base; unmatched junction nucleotides: 3. This CDR3 comprises 15 residues. The CDR3 reads CASSFRQGGNYGYTF. CDR3 DNA: TGTGCCAGCAGTTTCAGACAGGGGGGTAACTATGGCTACACCTTC.

The chain uses TRBV29-1 and TRBJ1-2; tentatively, D is TRBD1 (5 bases). Deletions cut 2 bases from V and 3 bases from J, with 16 bases between. The CDR3 runs 15 residues. The germline CDR1 and CDR2 sequences are SQVTM and ANQGSEA. The CDR3 is CSVESLRVGHYGYTF. The CDR3, as DNA: TGCAGCGTTGAAAGCCTCAGGGTAGGCCACTATGGCTACACCTTC.

V usage is TRBV7-6 and J usage is TRBJ2-1; 7 bases fit TRBD2. The length of the CDR3 is 14 residues. CDR1 SGHVS and CDR2 FNYEAQ come from the germline V gene. The trim removed 4 bases at V and 9 bases at J, leaving 9 bases unmatched. CDR3 region: CASSSGGRLAEQFF. DNA of the CDR3: TGTGCCAGCAGCTCAGGAGGGAGACTAGCTGAGCAGTTCTTC.

The rearrangement links TRBV11-2 to TRBJ2-2; maybe TRBD1 (6 bases). CDR3 length: 13 amino acids. CDR1 and CDR2 from the germline V gene are SGHAT and FQNNGV. The V end lost 5 bases, the J end lost 7 bases, and 11 bases lay between the germline ends. The CDR3 region has the DNA TGTGCCAGCAGCACCAGGGGCGTCGGGGAGCTGTTTTTT. Its protein product is CASSTRGVGELFF. The full variable domain, with the rest looked up from reference TRBV11-2 and TRBJ2-2, is EAGVAQSPRYKIIEKRQSVAFWCNPISGHATLYWYQQILGQGPKLLIQFQNNGVVDDSQLPKDRFSAERLKGVDSTLKIQPAKLEDSAVYLCASSTRGVGELFFGEGSRLTVL.

Only one count was recorded for this clone. The chain has TRBV6-6 and TRBJ2-3; maybe TRBD1 (6 bases). The length of the CDR3 is 15 residues. CDR1 MNHNY and CDR2 SVGAGI come from the germline V gene (reference sequence). The germline V and J ends were trimmed by 6 bases and 4 bases, with 17 bases remaining between them. CDR3 bases: TGTGCCAGCAGCCACAGGGAATTGGATCCAGATACGCAGTATTTT. The encoded protein is CASSHRELDPDTQYF.

The rearrangement joins TRBV6-1 to TRBJ2-1; TRBD2 agrees at 7 bases. This CDR3 is built from 14 residues. V shed 7 bases, J shed 7 bases, and the junction held 10 bases outside the gene matches. CDR1 MNHNS and CDR2 SASEGT come from the germline V gene. CDR3 nucleotide sequence: TGTGCCAGCATTCACACCTCCGGGGGGAATGAGCAGTTCTTC. Translating it yields CASIHTSGGNEQFF.

The genes are TRBV7-2 and TRBJ1-2; a weak D match, TRBD1 (5 bases). The CDR3 runs to 15 residues. Germline lookup yields CDR1 SGHTA and CDR2 FQGNSA. Trimming removed 5 bases from V and 0 bases from J, with 13 bases in between. CDR3 in amino acids: CASSGRDGSNYGYTF. Here the CDR3 DNA reads TGTGCCAGCAGCGGGAGGGACGGGTCTAACTATGGCTACACCTTC.

The chain links TRBV2 to TRBJ2-1, with 11 bases aligning to TRBD2. Unmatched junction bases numbered 24, after V lost 9 bases and J lost 8 bases. The CDR3 loop spans 19 amino acids. Germline CDR1 SNHLY, CDR2 FYNNEI. CDR3 nucleotides: TGTGCCAGGGCAAAAGGTGTGAGGGTTGTCCTAGCGGGAGGCGATGAGCAGTTCTTC. Translating gives CARAKGVRVVLAGGDEQFF.

The chain carries TRBV11-3 and TRBJ1-1; 9 nucleotides agree with TRBD1. CDR1 and CDR2 (germline): SGHNT, YENEEA. J was trimmed by 3 bases and V by 5 bases; bases with no gene match: 7. The CDR3 totals 15 residues. CDR3 sequence reads: CASSLWTGVYTEAFF. The CDR3 nucleotides read TGTGCCAGCAGCCTATGGACAGGGGTCTACACTGAAGCTTTCTTT.